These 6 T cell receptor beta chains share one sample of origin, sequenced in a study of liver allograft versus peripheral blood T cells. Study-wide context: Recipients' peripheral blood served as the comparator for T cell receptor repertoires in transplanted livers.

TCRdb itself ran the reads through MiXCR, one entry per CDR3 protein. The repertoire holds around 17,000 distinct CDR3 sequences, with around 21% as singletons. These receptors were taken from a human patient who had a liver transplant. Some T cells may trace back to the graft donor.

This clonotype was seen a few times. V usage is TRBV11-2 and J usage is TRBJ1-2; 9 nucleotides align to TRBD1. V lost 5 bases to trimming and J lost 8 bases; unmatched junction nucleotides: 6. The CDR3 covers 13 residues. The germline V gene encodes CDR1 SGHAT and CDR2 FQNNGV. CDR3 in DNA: TGTGCCAGCAGCCAGGGACAGGGCGGAGGCTACACCTTC. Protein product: CASSQGQGGGYTF. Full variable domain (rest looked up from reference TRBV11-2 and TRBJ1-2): EAGVAQSPRYKIIEKRQSVAFWCNPISGHATLYWYQQILGQGPKLLIQFQNNGVVDDSQLPKDRFSAERLKGVDSTLKIQPAKLEDSAVYLCASSQGQGGGYTFGSGTRLTVV.

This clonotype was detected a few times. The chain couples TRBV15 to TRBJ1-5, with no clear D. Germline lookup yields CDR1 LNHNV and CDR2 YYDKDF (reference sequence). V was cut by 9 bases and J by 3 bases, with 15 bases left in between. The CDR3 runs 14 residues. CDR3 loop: CATAGIEVNQPQHF. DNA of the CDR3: TGTGCCACAGCGGGGATAGAGGTCAATCAGCCCCAGCATTTT. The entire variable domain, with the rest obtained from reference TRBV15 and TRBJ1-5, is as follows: DAMVIQNPRYQVTQFGKPVTLSCSQTLNHNVMYWYQQKSSQAPKLLFHYYDKDFNNEADTPDNFQSRRPNTSFCFLDIRSPGLGDTAMYLCATAGIEVNQPQHFGDGTRLSIL.

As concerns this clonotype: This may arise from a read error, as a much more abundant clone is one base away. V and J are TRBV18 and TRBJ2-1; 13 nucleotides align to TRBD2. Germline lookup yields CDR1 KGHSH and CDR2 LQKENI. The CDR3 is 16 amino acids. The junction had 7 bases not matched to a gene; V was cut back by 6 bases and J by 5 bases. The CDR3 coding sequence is TGTGCCAGCTCTAATAGGACTAGCGGGAGAGACAATGAGCAGTTCTTC. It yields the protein CASSNRTSGRDNEQFF.

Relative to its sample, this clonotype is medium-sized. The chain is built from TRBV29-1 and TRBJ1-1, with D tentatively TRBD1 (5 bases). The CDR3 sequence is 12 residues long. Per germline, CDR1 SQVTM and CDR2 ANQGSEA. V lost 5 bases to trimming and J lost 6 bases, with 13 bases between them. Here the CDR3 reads CSVRRGSAEAFF. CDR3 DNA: TGCAGCGTTCGGAGGGGAAGCGCTGAAGCTTTCTTT.

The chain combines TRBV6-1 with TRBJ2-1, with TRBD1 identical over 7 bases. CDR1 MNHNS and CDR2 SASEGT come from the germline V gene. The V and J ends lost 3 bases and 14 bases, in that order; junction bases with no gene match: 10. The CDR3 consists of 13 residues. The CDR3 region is CASSDAQTGRKFF. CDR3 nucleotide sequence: TGTGCCAGCAGTGACGCCCAGACAGGGCGGAAGTTCTTC.

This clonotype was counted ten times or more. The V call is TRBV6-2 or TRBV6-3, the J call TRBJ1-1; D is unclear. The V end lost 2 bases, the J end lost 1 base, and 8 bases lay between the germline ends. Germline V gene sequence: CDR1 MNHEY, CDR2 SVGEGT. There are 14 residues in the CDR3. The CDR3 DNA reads TGTGCCAGCAGTTACCTCTTCACGAACACTGAAGCTTTCTTT. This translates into CASSYLFTNTEAFF.